Listed below are T cell receptor beta chains from one sample, sequenced in a study of long-term antiretroviral therapy in people with HIV. Repertoires were generated with immunoSEQ multiplex PCR, while TCRdb's copy carries only in-frame clones and drops some. The sample includes about 15,000 clones, approximately 90% of them seen just once. The source material was unsorted PBMCs, sampled 6.9 years after starting antiretroviral therapy. These receptors were obtained from a man in his fifties with HIV. Both conserved end residues are part of each CDR3. The D gene is left open where the match is weak. Not every row has a clone size; where given, it reads once, few, many or a size class.

J gene: TRBJ2-3; D gene: TRBD2; CDR3 length: 17; clone size: NA; V gene: TRBV7-9; CDR3 protein: CASSLGGLAGAEDTQYF; CDR3 DNA: TGTGCCAGCAGCTTAGGGGGACTAGCGGGAGCGGAAGATACGCAGTATTTT
J gene: TRBJ1-2; D gene: NA; CDR3 length: 12; clone size: NA; V gene: TRBV6-5; CDR3 protein: CASTETGYGYTF; CDR3 DNA: TGTGCCAGCACTGAAACTGGTTATGGCTACACCTTC
J gene: TRBJ1-1; D gene: TRBD1; CDR3 length: 16; clone size: NA; V gene: TRBV2; CDR3 protein: CASSTQGALVYTEAFF; CDR3 DNA: TGTGCCAGCAGTACACAGGGGGCCTTGGTTTACACTGAAGCTTTCTTT
J gene: TRBJ2-1; D gene: NA; CDR3 length: 11; clone size: NA; V gene: TRBV11-2; CDR3 protein: CASNRHNEQFF; CDR3 DNA: TGTGCCAGCAACAGACACAATGAGCAGTTCTTC
J gene: TRBJ2-7; D gene: TRBD2; CDR3 length: 16; clone size: NA; V gene: TRBV19; CDR3 protein: CASSIDQTSSYYEQYF; CDR3 DNA: TGTGCCAGTAGTATAGACCAGACTAGCAGTTACTACGAGCAGTACTTC
J gene: TRBJ2-3; D gene: NA; CDR3 length: 13; clone size: NA; V gene: TRBV2; CDR3 protein: CASREAGPDTQYF; CDR3 DNA: TGTGCCAGCAGGGAGGCAGGGCCAGATACGCAGTATTTT
J gene: TRBJ2-3; D gene: NA; CDR3 length: 15; clone size: once; V gene: TRBV29-1; CDR3 protein: CSVEVGGGIIDTQYF; CDR3 DNA: TGCAGCGTTGAAGTCGGTGGAGGGATTATAGATACGCAGTATTTT
J gene: TRBJ2-3; D gene: TRBD2; CDR3 length: 15; clone size: NA; V gene: TRBV19; CDR3 protein: CASSIGGEQRDTQYF; CDR3 DNA: TGTGCCAGTAGTATTGGGGGGGAGCAAAGAGATACGCAGTATTTT
J gene: TRBJ2-5; D gene: NA; CDR3 length: 14; clone size: NA; V gene: TRBV18; CDR3 protein: CASSPPTTLETQYF; CDR3 DNA: TGTGCCAGCTCACCACCGACCACCTTAGAGACCCAGTACTTC
J gene: TRBJ1-3; D gene: NA; CDR3 length: 13; clone size: NA; V gene: TRBV19; CDR3 protein: CATTAGTGNTIYF; CDR3 DNA: TGTGCCACCACAGCAGGGACTGGAAACACCATATATTTT
J gene: TRBJ2-2; D gene: NA; CDR3 length: 12; clone size: NA; V gene: TRBV10-3; CDR3 protein: CAISVGTGELFF; CDR3 DNA: TGTGCCATCAGTGTAGGAACCGGGGAGCTGTTTTTT
J gene: TRBJ2-1; D gene: NA; CDR3 length: 14; clone size: NA; V gene: TRBV5-1; CDR3 protein: CASSFSYSYNEQFF; CDR3 DNA: TGCGCCAGCAGCTTCTCGTATTCCTACAATGAGCAGTTCTTC
J gene: TRBJ1-1; D gene: NA; CDR3 length: 13; clone size: medium-sized; V gene: TRBV14; CDR3 protein: CASTTQLGTEAFF; CDR3 DNA: TGTGCCAGCACTACCCAGTTGGGAACTGAAGCTTTCTTT
J gene: TRBJ1-5; D gene: TRBD1; CDR3 length: 15; clone size: NA; V gene: TRBV19; CDR3 protein: CASSIGQGHNQPQHF; CDR3 DNA: TGTGCCAGTAGTATCGGACAGGGACACAATCAGCCCCAGCATTTT
J gene: TRBJ2-2; D gene: NA; CDR3 length: 12; clone size: NA; V gene: TRBV5-8; CDR3 protein: CASSLKAGELFF; CDR3 DNA: TGTGCCAGCAGCCTTAAAGCCGGGGAGCTGTTTTTT
J gene: TRBJ2-1; D gene: TRBD2; CDR3 length: 16; clone size: NA; V gene: TRBV7-9; CDR3 protein: CASSSLQAGEGNEQFF; CDR3 DNA: TGTGCCAGCAGCTCCCTCCAGGCGGGAGAGGGAAATGAGCAGTTCTTC
J gene: TRBJ1-2; D gene: NA; CDR3 length: 13; clone size: NA; V gene: TRBV7-2; CDR3 protein: CASSLEENYGYTF; CDR3 DNA: TGTGCCAGCAGCTTAGAAGAAAATTATGGCTACACCTTC
J gene: TRBJ1-1; D gene: NA; CDR3 length: 11; clone size: NA; V gene: TRBV6-9; CDR3 protein: CASTGNTEAFF; CDR3 DNA: TGTGCCAGCACAGGGAACACTGAAGCTTTCTTT
J gene: TRBJ2-7; D gene: NA; CDR3 length: 12; clone size: once; V gene: TRBV30; CDR3 protein: CAWKGLSYEQYF; CDR3 DNA: TGTGCCTGGAAAGGCTTATCCTACGAGCAGTACTTC
J gene: TRBJ2-7; D gene: NA; CDR3 length: 15; clone size: NA; V gene: TRBV7-2; CDR3 protein: CASSFQATSSYEQYF; CDR3 DNA: TGTGCCAGCAGCTTCCAAGCGACTAGCTCCTACGAGCAGTACTTC
J gene: TRBJ2-5; D gene: NA; CDR3 length: 13; clone size: NA; V gene: TRBV6-1; CDR3 protein: CASRTIYQETQYF; CDR3 DNA: TGTGCCAGCAGGACCATCTACCAAGAGACCCAGTACTTC
J gene: TRBJ1-5; D gene: NA; CDR3 length: 13; clone size: NA; V gene: TRBV18; CDR3 protein: CASSPQGDQPQHF; CDR3 DNA: TGTGCCAGCTCACCACAAGGGGATCAGCCCCAGCATTTT
J gene: TRBJ1-5; D gene: NA; CDR3 length: 15; clone size: NA; V gene: TRBV10-3; CDR3 protein: CAISDEREGNQPQHF; CDR3 DNA: TGTGCCATCAGTGATGAAAGGGAGGGCAATCAGCCCCAGCATTTT
J gene: TRBJ1-2; D gene: NA; CDR3 length: 13; clone size: NA; V gene: TRBV25-1; CDR3 protein: CASSQSPGIGYTF; CDR3 DNA: TGTGCCAGTTCCCAATCGCCCGGCATTGGCTACACCTTC
J gene: TRBJ2-1; D gene: NA; CDR3 length: 15; clone size: NA; V gene: TRBV5-1; CDR3 protein: CASSLESYSYNEQFF; CDR3 DNA: TGCGCCAGCAGCTTGGAAAGTTACTCCTACAATGAGCAGTTCTTC
J gene: TRBJ2-7; D gene: TRBD1; CDR3 length: 13; clone size: NA; V gene: TRBV19; CDR3 protein: CASGKGAPGEQYF; CDR3 DNA: TGTGCCAGTGGGAAGGGGGCCCCGGGTGAGCAGTACTTC
J gene: TRBJ2-7; D gene: NA; CDR3 length: 14; clone size: NA; V gene: TRBV7-3; CDR3 protein: CASSLRGAGYEQYF; CDR3 DNA: TGTGCCAGCAGCTTAAGGGGGGCTGGCTACGAGCAGTACTTC
J gene: TRBJ2-3; D gene: TRBD2; CDR3 length: 16; clone size: NA; V gene: TRBV7-2; CDR3 protein: CASTFLAGGITDTQYF; CDR3 DNA: TGTGCCAGCACATTCCTAGCGGGAGGAATCACAGATACGCAGTATTTT
J gene: TRBJ1-5; D gene: NA; CDR3 length: 14; clone size: NA; V gene: TRBV9; CDR3 protein: CASSVGGINQPQHF; CDR3 DNA: TGTGCCAGCAGCGTAGGGGGGATCAATCAGCCCCAGCATTTT
J gene: TRBJ2-7; D gene: NA; CDR3 length: 13; clone size: NA; V gene: TRBV25-1; CDR3 protein: CATTRAGGYEQYF; CDR3 DNA: TGTGCCACCACTCGAGCCGGTGGCTACGAGCAGTACTTC
J gene: TRBJ1-2; D gene: NA; CDR3 length: 13; clone size: NA; V gene: TRBV27; CDR3 protein: CASSFGGLDGYTF; CDR3 DNA: TGTGCCAGCAGTTTCGGGGGGCTTGATGGCTACACCTTC
J gene: TRBJ2-1; D gene: TRBD2; CDR3 length: 16; clone size: NA; V gene: TRBV7-3; CDR3 protein: CASSLTPREGPNEQFF; CDR3 DNA: TGTGCCAGCAGCTTGACCCCGCGGGAGGGCCCGAATGAGCAGTTCTTC
J gene: TRBJ1-2; D gene: NA; CDR3 length: 14; clone size: NA; V gene: TRBV19; CDR3 protein: CASSIINSNYGYTF; CDR3 DNA: TGTGCCAGTAGTATCATCAACTCTAACTATGGCTACACCTTC
J gene: TRBJ1-1; D gene: TRBD1; CDR3 length: 15; clone size: NA; V gene: TRBV19; CDR3 protein: CASSFWDRGNTEAFF; CDR3 DNA: TGTGCCAGTAGCTTTTGGGACAGGGGGAACACTGAAGCTTTCTTT
J gene: TRBJ2-5; D gene: NA; CDR3 length: 14; clone size: NA; V gene: TRBV7-2; CDR3 protein: CASSLAGPRETQYF; CDR3 DNA: TGTGCCAGCAGCTTAGCAGGACCAAGGGAGACCCAGTACTTC
J gene: TRBJ1-3; D gene: TRBD1; CDR3 length: 15; clone size: once; V gene: TRBV28; CDR3 protein: CASSSPTGAGNTIYF; CDR3 DNA: TGTGCCAGCAGTTCCCCGACAGGGGCTGGAAACACCATATATTTT
J gene: TRBJ1-5; D gene: NA; CDR3 length: 14; clone size: NA; V gene: TRBV27; CDR3 protein: CASSYGVSNQPQHF; CDR3 DNA: TGTGCCAGCTCTTACGGAGTTAGCAATCAGCCCCAGCATTTT